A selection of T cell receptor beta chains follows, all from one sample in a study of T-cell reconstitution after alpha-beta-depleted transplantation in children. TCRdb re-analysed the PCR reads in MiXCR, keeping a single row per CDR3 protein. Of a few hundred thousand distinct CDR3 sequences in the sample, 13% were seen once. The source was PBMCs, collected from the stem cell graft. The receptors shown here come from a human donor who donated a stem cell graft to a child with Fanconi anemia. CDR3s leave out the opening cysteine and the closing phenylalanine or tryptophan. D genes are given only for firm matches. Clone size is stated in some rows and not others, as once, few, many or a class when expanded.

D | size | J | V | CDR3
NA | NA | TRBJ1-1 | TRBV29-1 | SVEIMGGTEAF
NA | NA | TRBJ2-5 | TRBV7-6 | ASSFPGAGTQY
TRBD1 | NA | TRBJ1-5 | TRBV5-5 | ASSSGQGNQPQH
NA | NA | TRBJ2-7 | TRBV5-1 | ASSLFPQGAYEQY
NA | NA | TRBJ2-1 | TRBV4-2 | ASSGGPSYNEQF
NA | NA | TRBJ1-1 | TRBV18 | ASSPLQRAQVEAF
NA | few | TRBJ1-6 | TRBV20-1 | SARAIESYNSPLH
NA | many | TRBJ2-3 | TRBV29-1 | SVVTDTQY
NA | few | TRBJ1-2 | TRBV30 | AWSVGQFYGYT
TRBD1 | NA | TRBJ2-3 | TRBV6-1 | ASSPMTQGVDTQY
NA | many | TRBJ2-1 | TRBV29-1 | SVTRESINEQF
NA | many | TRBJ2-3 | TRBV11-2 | ASSFRQAGSTSTDTQY
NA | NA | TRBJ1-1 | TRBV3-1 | ASSQASGLMNTEAF
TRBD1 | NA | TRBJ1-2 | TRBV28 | ASRVGTDYGYT
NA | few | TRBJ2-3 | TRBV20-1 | SARADRGWADTQY
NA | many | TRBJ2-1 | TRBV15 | ATSISSEFQDEQF
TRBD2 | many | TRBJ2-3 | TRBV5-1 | ASRGRGGETDTQY
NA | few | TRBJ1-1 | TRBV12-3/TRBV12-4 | ASSLQTLNTEAF
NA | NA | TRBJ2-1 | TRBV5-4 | ASSLVGGGEQF
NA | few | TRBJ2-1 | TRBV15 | ATSGGGPVGYYNEQF
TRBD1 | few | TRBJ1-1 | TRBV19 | ASSPRGGTGATEAF
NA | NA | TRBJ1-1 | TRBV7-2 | ASSFPGAKAF
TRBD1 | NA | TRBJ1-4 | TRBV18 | ASSTRQGPNEKLF
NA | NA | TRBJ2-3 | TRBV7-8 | ASSKDGSVPDTQY
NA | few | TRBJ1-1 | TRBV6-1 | ASSEYGPGNTEAF